Presented here are 25 T cell receptor beta chains from one specimen sequenced in a study of Ad26.COV2.S vaccination and SARS-CoV-2 variants. Produced via immunoSEQ multiplex PCR; TCRdb's table is partial and in-frame only. The sample holds about 370,000 clones; around 91% are singletons and the top ten take under 2%. Treatment given: some 19 received Ad26.COV2.S at low or high dose, single or two shots; about five received placebo; per-sample allocation not given. Sampling happened 63 days after the first vaccine or placebo injection. The source material was peripheral blood, sampled in a trial of Ad26.COV2.S vaccine versus placebo. The receptors were sampled from a person between 18 and 65 years old who received the Ad26.COV2.S COVID-19 vaccine or a placebo.

V gene TRBV5-1 combines with J gene TRBJ2-4; unclear D gene. From germline, CDR1 is SGHRS and CDR2 YFSETQ. Deletions cut 6 bases from V and 5 bases from J, with 15 bases between. The CDR3 contains 14 residues. The CDR3 region has the DNA TGCGCCAGCACCCCCCCCGGGTCTCAAAACATTCAGTACTTC. Translated: CASTPPGSQNIQYF.

The chain has TRBV28 and TRBJ1-6; the D gene is possibly TRBD1 (6 bases). Germline loops: CDR1 MDHEN, CDR2 SYDVKM. This CDR3 has 14 residues. The V and J ends lost 2 bases and 7 bases respectively, with 9 bases between them. The CDR3 loop is CASSLAGVNSPLHF. CDR3 nucleotides: TGTGCCAGCAGTTTAGCAGGGGTAAATTCACCCCTCCACTTT.

J is TRBJ1-1 and V is TRBV5-4; TRBD1 might be the D (5 bases). Germline values: CDR1 SGHNT, CDR2 YYREEE (reference sequence). CDR3 length: 15 amino acids. V lost 5 bases and J lost 1, with 15 bases in between. Here the CDR3 reads CASRGEQRGNTEAFF. DNA of the CDR3: TGTGCCAGCAGGGGAGAACAGAGGGGGAACACTGAAGCTTTCTTT.

The rearrangement joins TRBV18 to TRBJ2-7, with D possibly TRBD1 on 5 matching bases. There are 14 residues in the CDR3. CDR1 KGHSH and CDR2 LQKENI come from the germline V gene. Trimming took 3 bases from V and 0 from J, leaving 9 bases between them. The CDR3 region is CASSPTENSYEQYF. CDR3 in DNA: TGTGCCAGCTCACCGACAGAGAACTCCTACGAGCAGTACTTC.

V gene TRBV12-3 or TRBV12-4 combines with J gene TRBJ2-2, with no clear D. The CDR3 runs to 13 residues. V lost 2 bases and J 6 bases, leaving 7 bases between the germline ends. In DNA form, the CDR3 reads TGTGCCAGCAGTTTAATGGCCCCCGGGGAGCTGTTTTTT. It specifies CASSLMAPGELFF.

This sequence joins TRBV5-1 and TRBJ2-5; TRBD2 matches at 12 bases. The CDR3 is 17 residues long. CDR1 and CDR2 (germline): SGHRS, YFSETQ. The V and J ends lost 2 bases and 5 bases, in that order; junction bases with no gene match: 10. The CDR3 DNA follows: TGCGCCAGCAGCTTATCGGCAACTAGCGGGAGGTTGGAGACCCAGTACTTC. This encodes CASSLSATSGRLETQYF.

This chain joins TRBV21-1 and TRBJ2-5. TRBV21-1 is recorded as a pseudogene. This CDR3 region has 14 residues. CDR3 residues: CASSKCADPATQYF. DNA of the CDR3: TGTGCCAGCAGCAAATGTGCGGACCCTGCGACCCAGTACTTC.

The genes are TRBV7-3 and TRBJ1-1, with 8 bases identical to TRBD1. The CDR3 contains 14 residues. V gave up 5 bases and J gave up 2 bases; unmatched junction bases: 4. CDR1 SGHTA and CDR2 FQGTGA come from the germline V gene. The CDR3, as DNA: TGTGCCAGCAGCCCTGGACAGGGTAACACTGAAGCTTTCTTT. Protein product: CASSPGQGNTEAFF.

The rearrangement joins TRBV9 to TRBJ2-7; TRBD1 aligns across 12 bases. Per germline, CDR1 SGDLS and CDR2 YYNGEE. The CDR3 extends over 19 amino acids. The J segment lost 2 bases and the V segment lost 4 bases, leaving 16 bases of the junction unmatched. The CDR3 sequence: CASSPRLGTGGLPPYEQYF. The CDR3 bases are TGTGCCAGCAGCCCACGCCTAGGGACAGGGGGCCTACCCCCCTACGAGCAGTACTTC.

This CDR3 reads CASSSMSPEQYF. As DNA, the CDR3 is TGTGCCAGCAGCTCGATGTCCCCTGAGCAGTACTTC. The chain joins TRBV5-8 to TRBJ2-7; D uncertain. CDR1 and CDR2 from the germline V gene are SGHTS and YDEGEE. The CDR3 length is 12 residues. Trimming stripped 3 bases from V and 7 bases from J, with 11 bases between.

This sequence joins TRBV6-2 or TRBV6-3 and TRBJ1-2; D uncertain. The CDR3 covers 14 residues. V lost 5 bases to trimming and J lost 6 bases, with 16 bases between them. Germline V gives CDR1 MNHEY, CDR2 SVGEGT. The chain's CDR3 is CASSPRGLRNGYTF. The CDR3 bases are TGTGCCAGCAGTCCCCGTGGACTCCGGAATGGCTACACCTTC.

This chain uses TRBV30 with TRBJ2-3; tentatively, D is TRBD2 (6 bases). Trimming took 6 bases from V and 14 from J, leaving 21 bases between them. CDR3 length equals 12 residues. CDR1 GTSNPN and CDR2 SVGIG come from the germline V gene (reference sequence). The CDR3, as DNA: TGTGCCTGCCTTAGGTCGGGACTCAGTTTGTATTTT. Translating it yields CACLRSGLSLYF.

This sequence joins TRBV5-8 and TRBJ1-1, with 9 bases fitting TRBD1. V lost 3 bases to trimming and J lost 3 bases; unmatched junction nucleotides: 9. The CDR3 has 16 amino acids. Germline V gives CDR1 SGHTS, CDR2 YDEGEE. CDR3 sequence reads: CASSSGQGREDTEAFF. CDR3 in DNA: TGTGCCAGCAGCTCGGGACAGGGTAGGGAGGACACTGAAGCTTTCTTT.

This rearrangement joins TRBV3-1 (or the pseudogene TRBV3-2) to TRBJ2-5; tentatively, D is TRBD1 (5 bases). The CDR3 consists of 16 residues. Looked up from germline, CDR1 is LGHDT and CDR2 is YNNKEL (reference sequence). V lost 0 bases to trimming and J lost 6 bases, with 17 bases between them. CDR3 loop: CASSQDPVGDSQTQYF. The DNA of the CDR3 is TGTGCCAGCAGCCAAGATCCGGTTGGAGACAGTCAGACCCAGTACTTC.

The J gene is TRBJ1-5, the V gene TRBV7-9; no clear D gene. V dropped 5 bases and J dropped 7 bases, with 9 bases sitting between them. Germline lookup yields CDR1 SEHNR and CDR2 FQNEAQ (reference sequence). CDR3 length: 12 amino acids. Here the CDR3 DNA reads TGTGCCAGCAGCCAATACGGACAGCCCCAGCATTTT. It is translated as CASSQYGQPQHF.

This clone was counted once. The genes are TRBV15 and TRBJ2-2; no clear D gene. Germline CDR1 and CDR2: LNHNV and YYDKDF (reference sequence). The V and J ends lost 7 bases and 6 bases respectively, with 0 bases between them. This CDR3 comprises 9 residues. CDR3 loop: CATTGELFF. In DNA form, the CDR3 reads TGTGCCACCACCGGGGAGCTGTTTTTT. The whole variable domain, filled in from reference TRBV15 and TRBJ2-2, reads DAMVIQNPRYQVTQFGKPVTLSCSQTLNHNVMYWYQQKSSQAPKLLFHYYDKDFNNEADTPDNFQSRRPNTSFCFLDIRSPGLGDTAMYLCATTGELFFGEGSRLTVL.

In its sample, this clone was seen once. The chain is built from TRBV24-1 and TRBJ1-1; weak D call: TRBD1 (5 bases). V lost 7 bases to trimming and J lost 6 bases, with 17 bases between them. Germline V gene sequence: CDR1 KGHDR, CDR2 SFDVKD. The CDR3 is 14 amino acids. The CDR3 here is CATRPGRGRPEAFF. The CDR3 nucleotides read TGTGCCACCAGACCGGGACGCGGCCGGCCTGAAGCTTTCTTT.

This clone occurred once. This chain uses TRBV7-2 with TRBJ1-2, with 12 bases that match TRBD1. With 5 bases clipped from V and 8 bases from J, the junction kept 12 bases outside the gene matches. This CDR3 contains 16 residues. Germline lookup yields CDR1 SGHTA and CDR2 FQGNSA. The CDR3 DNA sequence: TGTGCCAGCAGCCCCTGGGGGACAGGGGGCGCGCAGGGCTACACCTTC. Amino acid sequence: CASSPWGTGGAQGYTF. The variable domain in full, with the rest retrieved from reference TRBV7-2 and TRBJ1-2, is GAGVSQSPSNKVTEKGKDVELRCDPISGHTALYWYRQSLGQGLEFLIYFQGNSAPDKSGLPSDRFSAERTGGSVSTLTIQRTQQEDSAVYLCASSPWGTGGAQGYTFGSGTRLTVV.

This clone has just one count. The rearrangement joins TRBV3-1 (or the pseudogene TRBV3-2) to TRBJ2-1; 12 nucleotides align to TRBD2. The CDR3 is 15 amino acids. V shed 4 bases, J shed 2 bases, and the junction held 0 bases outside the gene matches. Germline V gene sequence: CDR1 LGHDT, CDR2 YNNKEL (reference sequence). The CDR3 nucleotides read TGTGCCAGCAGCCGGACTAGCGGGGCCTACAATGAGCAGTTCTTC. The encoded protein is CASSRTSGAYNEQFF.

The rearrangement joins TRBV6-6 to TRBJ2-7; D may correspond to TRBD1 or TRBD2 (5 bases each). CDR1 is MNHNY, CDR2 SVGAGI, per germline (reference sequence). The CDR3 consists of 14 residues. V lost 4 bases and J 3 bases, leaving 13 bases between the germline ends. Written as DNA, the CDR3 is TGTGCCAGCAGTTTCCAGGGTGGGAGCTACGAGCAGTACTTC. It codes for CASSFQGGSYEQYF.

The rearrangement joins TRBV11-1 to TRBJ2-1, with TRBD1 matching over 8 bases. J gave up 0 bases and V 4 bases, and 2 bases lay outside the gene matches. This CDR3 is built from 15 residues. Per germline, CDR1 SGHAT and CDR2 FQDESV (reference sequence). The CDR3: CASSYGTGSYNEQFF. In DNA, the CDR3 is TGTGCCAGCAGCTACGGGACAGGCTCCTACAATGAGCAGTTCTTC.

CDR3 bases: TGTGCCAGCAGTACCTCATACGAGCAGTACTTC. Its translation: CASSTSYEQYF. The chain uses TRBV6-2 or TRBV6-3 and TRBJ2-7; D is ambiguous. The CDR3 runs to 11 residues. V lost 5 bases to trimming and J lost 4 bases, with 6 bases between them. The germline V gene has CDR1 MNHEY and CDR2 SVGEGT.

V usage is TRBV15 and J usage is TRBJ2-7; no reliable D call. The CDR3 extends over 14 amino acids. The V gene's germline CDR1 is LNHNV and CDR2 YYDKDF (reference sequence). The V gene lost 0 bases and the J gene lost 3 bases, with 9 bases spanning the gap. CDR3 sequence: CATSRDPTLYEQYF. In DNA form, the CDR3 reads TGTGCCACCAGCAGAGATCCGACCCTCTACGAGCAGTACTTC.

DNA for the CDR3: TGTGCCAGCAGTTTATCGATGGGGGCAAGGGGCTATGGCTACACCTTC. This sequence encodes CASSLSMGARGYGYTF. The chain links TRBV27 to TRBJ1-2; D is possibly TRBD1 (6 bases). This CDR3 is built from 16 residues. Germline loops: CDR1 MNHEY, CDR2 SMNVEV (reference sequence). The V gene lost 0 bases and the J gene lost 4 bases, with 15 bases spanning the gap.

This rearrangement joins TRBV7-9 to TRBJ2-1; D gene uncertain. Germline CDR1 SEHNR, CDR2 FQNEAQ (reference sequence). The CDR3 runs 11 residues. V was cut by 1 base and J by 9 bases, with 4 bases left in between. CDR3 in amino acids: CASSLGGEQFF. The CDR3 nucleotides are TGTGCCAGCAGCTTAGGGGGTGAGCAGTTCTTC.